This T cell receptor beta chain was identified in a study of blood T cell repertoires in COVID-19. Trimming at V came to 4 bases and at J to 1 base, leaving 8 bases not matched to a gene. The CDR3 is made up of 16 amino acids. Germline V lookup: CDR1 SGHRS, CDR2 YFSETQ. The protocol was immunoSEQ multiplex PCR, while the TCRdb copy is restricted to in-frame clones and leaves out a portion. The data show approximately 270,000 clones, around nine tenths seen once. The sequence came from a man aged 25 to 45 with acute or convalescent COVID-19. V and J are TRBV5-1 and TRBJ2-5; TRBD2 matches at 9 bases. The material sequenced was peripheral blood. The CDR3 reads CASSRAGGGAQETQYF. The CDR3, as DNA: TGCGCCAGCAGCCGGGCTGGCGGGGGGGCCCAAGAGACCCAGTACTTC.